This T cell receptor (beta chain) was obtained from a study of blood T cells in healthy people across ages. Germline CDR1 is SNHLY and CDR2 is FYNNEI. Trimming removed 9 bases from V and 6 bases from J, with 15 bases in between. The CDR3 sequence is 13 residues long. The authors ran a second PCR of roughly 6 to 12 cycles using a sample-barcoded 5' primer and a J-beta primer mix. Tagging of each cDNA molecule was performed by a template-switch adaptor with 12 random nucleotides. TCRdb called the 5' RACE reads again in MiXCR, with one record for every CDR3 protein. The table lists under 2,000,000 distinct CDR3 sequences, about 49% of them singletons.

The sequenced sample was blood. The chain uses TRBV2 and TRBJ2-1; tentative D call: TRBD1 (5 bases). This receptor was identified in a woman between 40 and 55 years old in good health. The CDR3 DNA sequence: TGTGCCAGAGAGGTAGTAAGGGGCAATGAGCAGTTCTTC. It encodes CAREVVRGNEQFF.